This T cell receptor (beta chain) was retrieved from a study of PD-1 blockade in mismatch repair-deficient tumors. This CDR3 contains 15 residues. The ends were cut back, 4 bases at V and 5 bases at J, with 17 bases in the middle. Germline assignment: CDR1 SGHAT and CDR2 FQNNGV. TCRdb's table, derived via immunoSEQ multiplex PCR, lists solely in-frame clones and lacks some. This repertoire shows about 38,000 clones, around 79% found once; its top ten account for over 20%. The source is an adult with mismatch repair-deficient cancer. The chain has TRBV11-2 and TRBJ1-2, with TRBD1 as a possible D gene (5 bases). The source material was peripheral blood, sampled 4 weeks after starting pembrolizumab. The DNA for the CDR3 is TGTGCCAGCAGCTCACCTTGGGGACGGATATATGGCTACACCTTC. Translated, it gives CASSSPWGRIYGYTF. Full variable domain (missing parts from reference TRBV11-2 and TRBJ1-2): EAGVAQSPRYKIIEKRQSVAFWCNPISGHATLYWYQQILGQGPKLLIQFQNNGVVDDSQLPKDRFSAERLKGVDSTLKIQPAKLEDSAVYLCASSSPWGRIYGYTFGSGTRLTVV.